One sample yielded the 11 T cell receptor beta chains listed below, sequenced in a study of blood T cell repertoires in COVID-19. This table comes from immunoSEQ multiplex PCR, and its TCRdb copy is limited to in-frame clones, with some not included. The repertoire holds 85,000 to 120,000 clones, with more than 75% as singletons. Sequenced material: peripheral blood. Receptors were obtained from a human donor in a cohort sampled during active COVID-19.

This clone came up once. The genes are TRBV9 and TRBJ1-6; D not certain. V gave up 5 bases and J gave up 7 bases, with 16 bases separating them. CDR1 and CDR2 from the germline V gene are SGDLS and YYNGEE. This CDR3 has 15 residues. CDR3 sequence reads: CASRATTQTNSPLHF. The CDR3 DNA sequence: TGTGCCAGCAGGGCAACGACACAAACGAATTCACCCCTCCACTTT.

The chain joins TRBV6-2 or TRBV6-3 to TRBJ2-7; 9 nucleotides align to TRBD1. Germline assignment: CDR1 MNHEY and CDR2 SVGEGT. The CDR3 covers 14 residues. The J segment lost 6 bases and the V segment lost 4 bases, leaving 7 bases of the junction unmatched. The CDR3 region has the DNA TGTGCCAGCAGTTGGACAGGGGCGCCGATCGAGCAGTACTTC. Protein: CASSWTGAPIEQYF.

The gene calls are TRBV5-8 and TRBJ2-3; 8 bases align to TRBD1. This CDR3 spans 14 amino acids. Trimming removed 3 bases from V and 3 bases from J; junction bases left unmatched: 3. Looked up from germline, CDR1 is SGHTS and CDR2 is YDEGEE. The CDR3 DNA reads TGTGCCAGCAGCTGGTGGACAGGGACAGATACGCAGTATTTT. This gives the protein CASSWWTGTDTQYF. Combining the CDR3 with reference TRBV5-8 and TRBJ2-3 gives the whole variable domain EAGVTQSPTHLIKTRGQQATLRCSPISGHTSVYWYQQALGLGLQFLLWYDEGEERNRGNFPPRFSGRQFPNYSSELNVNALELEDSALYLCASSWWTGTDTQYFGPGTRLTVL.

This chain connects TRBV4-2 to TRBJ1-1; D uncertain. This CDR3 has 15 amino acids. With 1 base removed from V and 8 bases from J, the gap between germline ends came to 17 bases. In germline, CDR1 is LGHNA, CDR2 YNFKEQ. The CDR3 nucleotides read TGTGCCAGCAGCCAAGTTGGCGGTTCGAGGGCCGAAGCTTTCTTT. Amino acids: CASSQVGGSRAEAFF.

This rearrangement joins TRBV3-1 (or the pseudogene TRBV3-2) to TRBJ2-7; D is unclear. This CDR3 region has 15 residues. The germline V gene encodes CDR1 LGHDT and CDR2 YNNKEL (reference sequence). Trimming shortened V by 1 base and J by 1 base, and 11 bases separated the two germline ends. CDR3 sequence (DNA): TGTGCCAGCAGCCAAGTCTCCCTAGGATCCTACGAGCAGTACTTC. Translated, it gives CASSQVSLGSYEQYF.

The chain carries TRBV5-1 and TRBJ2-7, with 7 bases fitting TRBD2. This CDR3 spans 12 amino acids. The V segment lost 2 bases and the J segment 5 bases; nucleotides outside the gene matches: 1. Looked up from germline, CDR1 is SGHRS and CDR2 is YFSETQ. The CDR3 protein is CASSFGGDEQYF. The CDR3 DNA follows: TGCGCCAGCAGCTTTGGGGGGGACGAGCAGTACTTC.

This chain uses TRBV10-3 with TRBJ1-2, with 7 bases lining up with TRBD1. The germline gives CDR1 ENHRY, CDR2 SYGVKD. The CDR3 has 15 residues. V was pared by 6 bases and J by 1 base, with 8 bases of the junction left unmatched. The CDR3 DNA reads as TGTGCCATCAGAGCCGCGGGACAGCTTAACTATGGCTACACCTTC. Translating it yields CAIRAAGQLNYGYTF.

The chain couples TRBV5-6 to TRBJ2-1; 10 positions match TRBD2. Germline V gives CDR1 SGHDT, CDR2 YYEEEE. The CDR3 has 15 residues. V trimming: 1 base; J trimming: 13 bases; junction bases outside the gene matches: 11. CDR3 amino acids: CASSLTSGGAGRQFF. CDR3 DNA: TGTGCCAGCAGCTTGACCAGCGGGGGGGCGGGCCGTCAGTTCTTC.

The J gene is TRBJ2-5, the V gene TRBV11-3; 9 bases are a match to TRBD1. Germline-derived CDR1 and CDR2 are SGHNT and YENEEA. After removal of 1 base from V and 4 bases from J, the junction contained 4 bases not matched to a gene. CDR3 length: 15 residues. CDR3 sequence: CASSLAQTGGETQYF. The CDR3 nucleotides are TGTGCCAGCAGCTTAGCCCAGACAGGGGGAGAGACCCAGTACTTC.

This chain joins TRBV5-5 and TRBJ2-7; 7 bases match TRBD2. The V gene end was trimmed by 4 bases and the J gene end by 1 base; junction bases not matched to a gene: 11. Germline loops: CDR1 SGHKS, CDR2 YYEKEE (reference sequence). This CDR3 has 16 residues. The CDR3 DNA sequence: TGTGCCAGCAGCCAAACACCGGGACTACCGTCCTACGAGCAGTACTTC. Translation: CASSQTPGLPSYEQYF. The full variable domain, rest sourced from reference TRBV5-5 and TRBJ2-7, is DAGVTQSPTHLIKTRGQQVTLRCSPISGHKSVSWYQQVLGQGPQFIFQYYEKEERGRGNFPDRFSARQFPNYSSELNVNALLLGDSALYLCASSQTPGLPSYEQYFGPGTRLTVT.

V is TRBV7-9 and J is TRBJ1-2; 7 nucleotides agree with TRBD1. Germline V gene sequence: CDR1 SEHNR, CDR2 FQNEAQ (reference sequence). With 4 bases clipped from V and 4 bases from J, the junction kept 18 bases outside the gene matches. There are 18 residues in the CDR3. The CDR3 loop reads CASSSPGTAFPSLYGYTF. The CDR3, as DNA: TGTGCCAGCAGCTCCCCCGGGACAGCTTTTCCTAGCCTCTATGGCTACACCTTC.